This T cell receptor beta chain originates from a study of CD8+ T cells in alopecia areata. Reverse transcription of extracted RNA yielded cDNA, which provided the sequencing template. Measured with immunoSEQ multiplex PCR; TCRdb has only the in-frame clones, and not every one. This table holds 150,000 to 200,000 clones, about 60% found once. The CDR3 contains 14 residues. Trimming left V 7 bases short and J 0 bases short, with 16 bases between. Germline lookup yields CDR1 GTSNPN and CDR2 SVGIG (reference sequence). As to treatment: oral pan-JAK inhibitor, 5-10 mg twice daily. Researchers gathered lesional scalp punch biopsies and peripheral blood from patients with alopecia areata.

The TCR comes from a human donor with alopecia areata. This sample comprised CD8+ T cells sorted from blood, obtained at week 24, from a patient treated with tofacitinib. The chain carries TRBV30 and TRBJ2-7; the D gene could be TRBD1 or TRBD2 (5 bases each). The CDR3 DNA reads as TGTGCCTACCGCGGCAGGGAGAGCTCCTACGAGCAGTACTTC. Residues: CAYRGRESSYEQYF.